This TCR beta chain was identified during a study of control samples from healthy donors and cancer patients. CDR1 is SEHNR, CDR2 FQNEAQ, per germline (reference sequence). Trimming shortened V by 5 bases and J by 3 bases, and 11 bases separated the two germline ends. The CDR3 loop spans 13 amino acids. Some clones are missing from TCRdb's copy, which holds only in-frame ones; the method was immunoSEQ multiplex PCR. The data contain about 180,000 clones, more than 90% of them singletons. This receptor was taken from a man between 25 and 39 years old in good health. The sample taken for sequencing was blood. The chain links TRBV7-9 to TRBJ2-7; D could derive from TRBD1 or TRBD2 (5 bases each). CDR3 sequence: CASSGWDGYEQYF. In DNA form, the CDR3 reads TGTGCCAGCAGCGGATGGGACGGCTACGAGCAGTACTTC.